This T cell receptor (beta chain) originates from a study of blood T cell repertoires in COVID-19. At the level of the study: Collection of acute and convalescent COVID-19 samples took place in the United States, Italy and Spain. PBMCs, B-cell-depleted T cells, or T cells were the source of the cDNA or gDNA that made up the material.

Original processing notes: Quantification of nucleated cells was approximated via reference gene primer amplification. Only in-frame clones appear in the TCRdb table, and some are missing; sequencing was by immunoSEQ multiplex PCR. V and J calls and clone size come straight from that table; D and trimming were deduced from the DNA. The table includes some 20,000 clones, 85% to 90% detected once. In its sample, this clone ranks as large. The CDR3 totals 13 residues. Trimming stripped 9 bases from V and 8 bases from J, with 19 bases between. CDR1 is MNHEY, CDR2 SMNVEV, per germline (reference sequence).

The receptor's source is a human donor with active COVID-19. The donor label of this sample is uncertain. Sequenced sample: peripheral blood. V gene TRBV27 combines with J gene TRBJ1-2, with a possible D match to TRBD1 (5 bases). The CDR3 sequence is CASSSVPGIGYTF. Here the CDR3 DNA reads TGTGCCAGTAGTAGTGTTCCAGGGATAGGCTACACCTTC.